What follows describes a single TCR beta chain. Its antigen is as yet unknown. This sample stems from a study of Graves' ophthalmopathy and Graves' hyperthyroidism. Deletions cut 3 bases from V and 4 bases from J, with 12 bases between. CDR3 length: 14 residues. CDR1 is LNHDA and CDR2 is SQIVND in the germline V gene (reference sequence). Pregnancy or lactation, uncontrolled infections and other autoimmune diseases were grounds for excluding patients. Study results and caveats: The majority of expanded thyroid clonotypes above 0.001 frequency also occurred in blood. The model flagged ophthalmopathy progression at roughly 71% sensitivity and 72.22% specificity.

Amplification of TCR beta CDR3 regions used RNA transcripts. The workflow started with a first-round RT-PCR run with HTBI primers and then moved on to a second-round multiplex PCR. TCRdb reprocessed the multiplex PCR reads with MiXCR, giving one entry per CDR3 protein. Seen here are fewer than 600,000 distinct CDR3 sequences, around an eighth observed once, and the top ten hold approximately 9.8%. The sequenced sample was blood. This TCR came from a woman aged 25 to 39 with Graves' ophthalmopathy. The genes are TRBV19 and TRBJ1-1; D is unresolved. The CDR3 here is CASSITKGGTEAFF. Written as DNA, the CDR3 is TGTGCCAGTAGTATCACCAAGGGAGGCACTGAAGCTTTCTTT.